This T cell receptor beta chain was observed in a study of T cells after yellow fever vaccination. This clonotype was detected only a few times. What it binds is not known. In TCRdb, the 5' RACE reads were re-called with MiXCR into one record per CDR3 protein. The sample includes a few hundred thousand distinct CDR3 sequences, about 4% of them seen just once. The CDR3 contains 13 residues. Between the trimmed V and J ends, which lost 2 bases and 8 bases, there was a span of 8 bases. Germline V CDR1 and CDR2: SGDLS, YYNGEE. Overall study findings and caveats: Post-booster repertoires again held most primary-vaccination clones (roughly 95% CD4, around 90% CD8).

This sequence was found in a man younger than 30 who received the YFV17D yellow fever vaccine. Material: PBMCs, obtained 5 days after the yellow fever booster vaccination. The V gene is TRBV9, the J gene TRBJ1-6, with a possible D match to TRBD1 (5 bases). The CDR3 is CASSVGGDSPLHF. The DNA of the CDR3 is TGTGCCAGCAGCGTGGGAGGGGATTCACCCCTCCACTTT.